This is a list of T cell receptor beta chains from one sample in a study of early T cells in non-severe SARS-CoV-2 infection. Each CDR3 protein is one row after TCRdb ran MiXCR on the 5' RACE reads. The sample lists around 20,000 distinct CDR3 sequences; about 4% were seen once. The source material was whole blood. The receptor source for this set is an adult who was a healthcare worker with PCR-confirmed SARS-CoV-2 infection or an uninfected control (not recorded which). Both conserved end residues are part of each CDR3. The D gene is left open where the match is weak. Not every row has a clone size; where given, it reads once, few, many or a size class.

D: -
size: many
J: TRBJ1-5
V: TRBV20-1
DNA: TGCAGTGCTAGAGATTCGCAGGCCGCGGGGCTTAATCAGCCCCAGCATTTT
CDR3: CSARDSQAAGLNQPQHF

D: -
size: many
J: TRBJ2-7
V: TRBV7-2
DNA: TGTGCCAGCAGCTCCGATGGGGGGTACGAGCAGTACTTC
CDR3: CASSSDGGYEQYF

D: -
size: few
J: TRBJ2-6
V: TRBV19
DNA: TGTGCCAGTAGTATACAGGGGCCCCCGAGCGTCCTGACTTTC
CDR3: CASSIQGPPSVLTF

D: -
size: -
J: TRBJ1-2
V: TRBV30
DNA: TGTGCCTGGAGCGCACAGGAGGGTTGGGGCTACACCTTC
CDR3: CAWSAQEGWGYTF

D: TRBD1
size: few
J: TRBJ1-2
V: TRBV4-3
DNA: TGCGCCAGCAGTCCGCGGACAGGGGATGGCTACACCTTC
CDR3: CASSPRTGDGYTF

D: -
size: few
J: TRBJ2-7
V: TRBV7-3
DNA: TGTGCCAGCTCAGCGATCCTCCACGCCGAGCAGTACTTC
CDR3: CASSAILHAEQYF

D: -
size: many
J: TRBJ2-5
V: TRBV7-8
DNA: TGTGCCAGCAGCTTAGTTGGGGGGCGGGCAGAGACCCAGTACTTC
CDR3: CASSLVGGRAETQYF

D: TRBD1
size: few
J: TRBJ2-2
V: TRBV7-2
DNA: TGTGCCAGCAGCAAGGGGGCCAACACCGGGGAGCTGTTTTTT
CDR3: CASSKGANTGELFF

D: TRBD1
size: -
J: TRBJ1-2
V: TRBV5-1
DNA: TGCGCCAGCAGCCCCAGCTCGACAGGGGGACGCTCTGGCTACACCTTC
CDR3: CASSPSSTGGRSGYTF

D: -
size: -
J: TRBJ2-1
V: TRBV25-1
DNA: TGTGCCAGCACCCCGAAGACGGCTAGCCTAAATGAGCAGTTCTTC
CDR3: CASTPKTASLNEQFF

D: -
size: many
J: TRBJ1-2
V: TRBV5-6
DNA: TGTGCCAGCAGCATAACTGCCGGGACGGCCTATGGCTACACCTTC
CDR3: CASSITAGTAYGYTF

D: -
size: many
J: TRBJ1-6
V: TRBV6-1
DNA: TGTGCCAGCAGTGAAGTACAGGCGGCCAATAATTCACCCCTCCACTTT
CDR3: CASSEVQAANNSPLHF

D: -
size: medium-sized
J: TRBJ1-1
V: TRBV3-1
DNA: TGTGCCAGCAGCCCCACACTGACGATGAACACTGAAGCTTTCTTT
CDR3: CASSPTLTMNTEAFF

D: TRBD1
size: medium-sized
J: TRBJ1-2
V: TRBV5-4
DNA: TGTGCTACACTACAACAGGGGGATGGCTACACCTTC
CDR3: CATLQQGDGYTF

D: TRBD2
size: many
J: TRBJ2-3
V: TRBV6-5
DNA: TGTGCCAGCAGTTACGGGCCTAGCGGGGGCCGGAGCACAGATACGCAGTATTTT
CDR3: CASSYGPSGGRSTDTQYF

D: -
size: few
J: TRBJ1-1
V: TRBV30
DNA: TGTGCCTGGAGTGGTGGAGGCGACACTGAAGCTTTCTTT
CDR3: CAWSGGGDTEAFF

D: TRBD2
size: many
J: TRBJ2-2
V: TRBV20-1
DNA: TGCAGTGCTAGAGATAGACTAGCGGGAGACACCGGGGAGCTGTTTTTT
CDR3: CSARDRLAGDTGELFF

D: -
size: many
J: TRBJ1-6
V: TRBV12-2
DNA: TGTGCAAGTCGCTTAGCTGTTTCCGGGACAGGGGAGCGATGGGGTAATTCACCCCTCCACTTT
CDR3: CASRLAVSGTGERWGNSPLHF

D: TRBD2
size: many
J: TRBJ2-4
V: TRBV6-2/TRBV6-3
DNA: TGTGCCAGCAGTTACTCCCCACGGGGGGGCACCAAAAACATTCAGTACTTC
CDR3: CASSYSPRGGTKNIQYF

D: -
size: few
J: TRBJ2-1
V: TRBV5-1
DNA: TGCGCCAGCAGCTTGCGAAGGGGGGGAAGCTCCTACAATGAGCAGTTCTTC
CDR3: CASSLRRGGSSYNEQFF

D: -
size: -
J: TRBJ1-2
V: TRBV18
DNA: TGTGCCAGCTCACCCAACCGGGAGATAAGGTTCGATGGCTACACCTTC
CDR3: CASSPNREIRFDGYTF

D: TRBD2
size: few
J: TRBJ2-3
V: TRBV7-6
DNA: TGTGCCGTCAGCGGGGGGGCCACAGATACGCAGTATTTT
CDR3: CAVSGGATDTQYF

D: -
size: many
J: TRBJ1-2
V: TRBV2
DNA: TGTGCCAGCAGCCTTCAACAGGCTCACTATGGCTACACCTTC
CDR3: CASSLQQAHYGYTF

D: -
size: many
J: TRBJ2-7
V: TRBV12-3/TRBV12-4
DNA: TGTGCCAGCAGTTTACTGCGGGGAAGCTACGAGCAGTACTTC
CDR3: CASSLLRGSYEQYF

D: -
size: many
J: TRBJ1-5
V: TRBV9
DNA: TGTGCCAGCAGCGCCTTCGGAAGCAATCAGCCCCAGCATTTT
CDR3: CASSAFGSNQPQHF